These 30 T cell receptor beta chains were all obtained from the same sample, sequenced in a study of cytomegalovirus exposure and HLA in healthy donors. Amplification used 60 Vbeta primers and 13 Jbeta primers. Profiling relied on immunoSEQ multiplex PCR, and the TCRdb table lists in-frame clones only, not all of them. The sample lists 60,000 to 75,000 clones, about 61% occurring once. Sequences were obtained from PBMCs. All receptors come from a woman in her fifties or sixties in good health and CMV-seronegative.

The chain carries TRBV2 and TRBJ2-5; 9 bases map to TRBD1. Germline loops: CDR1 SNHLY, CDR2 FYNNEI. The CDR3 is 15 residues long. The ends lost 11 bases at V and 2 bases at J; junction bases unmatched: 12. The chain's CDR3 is CAPKKDRGPQETQYF. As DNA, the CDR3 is TGTGCCCCTAAAAAGGACAGGGGCCCACAAGAGACCCAGTACTTC. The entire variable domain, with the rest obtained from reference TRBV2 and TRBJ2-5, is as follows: EPEVTQTPSHQVTQMGQEVILRCVPISNHLYFYWYRQILGQKVEFLVSFYNNEISEKSEIFDDQFSVERPDGSNFTLKIRSTKLEDSAMYFCAPKKDRGPQETQYFGPGTRLLVL.

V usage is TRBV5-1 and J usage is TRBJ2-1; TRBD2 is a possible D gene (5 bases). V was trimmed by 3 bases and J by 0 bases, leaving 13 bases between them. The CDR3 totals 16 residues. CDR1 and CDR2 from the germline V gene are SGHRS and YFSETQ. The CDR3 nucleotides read TGCGCCAGCAGCTCCCTCGGGATAAGCTCCTACAATGAGCAGTTCTTC. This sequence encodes CASSSLGISSYNEQFF.

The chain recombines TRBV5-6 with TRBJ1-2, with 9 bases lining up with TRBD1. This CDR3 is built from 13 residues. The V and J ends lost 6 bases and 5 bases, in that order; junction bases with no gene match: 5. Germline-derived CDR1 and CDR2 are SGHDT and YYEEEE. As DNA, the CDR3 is TGTGCCAGCATTGACAGGGGGGTATATGGCTACACCTTC. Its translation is CASIDRGVYGYTF.

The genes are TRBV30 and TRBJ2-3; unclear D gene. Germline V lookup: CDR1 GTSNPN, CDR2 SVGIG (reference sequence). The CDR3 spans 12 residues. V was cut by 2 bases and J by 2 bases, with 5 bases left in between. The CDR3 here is CAWSYITDTQYF. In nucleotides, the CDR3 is TGTGCCTGGAGTTATATCACAGATACGCAGTATTTT.

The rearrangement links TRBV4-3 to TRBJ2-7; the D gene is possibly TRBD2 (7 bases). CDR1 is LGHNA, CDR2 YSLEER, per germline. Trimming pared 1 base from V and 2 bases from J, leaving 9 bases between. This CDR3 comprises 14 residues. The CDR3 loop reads CASSQGRGPYEQYF. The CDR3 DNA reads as TGCGCCAGCAGCCAAGGGCGGGGGCCCTACGAGCAGTACTTC.

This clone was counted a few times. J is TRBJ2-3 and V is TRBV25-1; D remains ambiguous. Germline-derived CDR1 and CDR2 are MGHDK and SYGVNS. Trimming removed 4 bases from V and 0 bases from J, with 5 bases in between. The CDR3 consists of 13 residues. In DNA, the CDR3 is TGTGCCAGCAGTGTACAGAGCACAGATACGCAGTATTTT. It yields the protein CASSVQSTDTQYF.

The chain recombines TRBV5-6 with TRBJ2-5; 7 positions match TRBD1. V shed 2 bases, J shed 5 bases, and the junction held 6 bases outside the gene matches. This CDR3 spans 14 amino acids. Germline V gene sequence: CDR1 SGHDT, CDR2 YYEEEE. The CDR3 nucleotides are TGTGCCAGCAGCTTTGACAGGGTACAGGAGACCCAGTACTTC. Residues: CASSFDRVQETQYF.

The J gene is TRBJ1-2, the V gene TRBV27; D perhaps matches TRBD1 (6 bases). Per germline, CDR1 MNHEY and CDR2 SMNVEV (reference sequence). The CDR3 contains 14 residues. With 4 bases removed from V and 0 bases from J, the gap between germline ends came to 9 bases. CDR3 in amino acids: CASSSQGPNYGYTF. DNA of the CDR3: TGTGCCAGCAGTTCACAGGGACCTAACTATGGCTACACCTTC.

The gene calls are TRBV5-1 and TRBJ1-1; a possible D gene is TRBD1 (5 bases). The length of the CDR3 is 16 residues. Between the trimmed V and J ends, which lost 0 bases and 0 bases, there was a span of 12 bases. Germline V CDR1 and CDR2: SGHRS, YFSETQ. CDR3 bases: TGCGCCAGCAGCTTGGCCCTGGGGGGGATGAACACTGAAGCTTTCTTT. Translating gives CASSLALGGMNTEAFF.

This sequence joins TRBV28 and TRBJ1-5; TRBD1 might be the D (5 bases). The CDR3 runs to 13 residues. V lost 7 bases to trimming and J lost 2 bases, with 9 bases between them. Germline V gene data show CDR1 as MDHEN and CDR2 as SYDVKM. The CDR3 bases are TGTGCCAGCATTGAGACAGGCAATCAGCCCCAGCATTTT. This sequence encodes CASIETGNQPQHF.

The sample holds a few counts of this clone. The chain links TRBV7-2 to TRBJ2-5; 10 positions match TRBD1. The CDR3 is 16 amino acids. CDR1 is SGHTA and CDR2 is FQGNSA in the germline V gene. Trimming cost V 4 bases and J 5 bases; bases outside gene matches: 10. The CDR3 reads CASSSLRDRGFETQYF. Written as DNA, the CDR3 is TGTGCCAGCAGCTCCTTACGGGACAGGGGTTTCGAGACCCAGTACTTC. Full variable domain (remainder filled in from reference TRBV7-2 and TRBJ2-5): GAGVSQSPSNKVTEKGKDVELRCDPISGHTALYWYRQSLGQGLEFLIYFQGNSAPDKSGLPSDRFSAERTGGSVSTLTIQRTQQEDSAVYLCASSSLRDRGFETQYFGPGTRLLVL.

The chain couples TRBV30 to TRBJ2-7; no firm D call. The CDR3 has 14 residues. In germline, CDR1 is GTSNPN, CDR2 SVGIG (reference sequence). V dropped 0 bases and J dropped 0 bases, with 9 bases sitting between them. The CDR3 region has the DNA TGTGCCTGGAGTGTATGGTCAGGCTCCTACGAGCAGTACTTC. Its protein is CAWSVWSGSYEQYF.

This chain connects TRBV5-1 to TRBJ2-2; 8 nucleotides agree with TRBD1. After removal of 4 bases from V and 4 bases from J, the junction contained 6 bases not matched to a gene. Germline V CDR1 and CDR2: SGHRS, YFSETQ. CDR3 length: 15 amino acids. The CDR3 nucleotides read TGCGCCAGCAGCAAGGACAGGGCAGGCACCGGGGAGCTGTTTTTT. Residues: CASSKDRAGTGELFF.

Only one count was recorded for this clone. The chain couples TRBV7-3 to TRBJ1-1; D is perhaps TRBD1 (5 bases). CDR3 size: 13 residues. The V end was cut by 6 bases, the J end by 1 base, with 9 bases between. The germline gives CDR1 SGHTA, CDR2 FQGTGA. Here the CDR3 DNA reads TGTGCCAGCAGGTTCGGACAGAACACTGAAGCTTTCTTT. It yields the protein CASRFGQNTEAFF.

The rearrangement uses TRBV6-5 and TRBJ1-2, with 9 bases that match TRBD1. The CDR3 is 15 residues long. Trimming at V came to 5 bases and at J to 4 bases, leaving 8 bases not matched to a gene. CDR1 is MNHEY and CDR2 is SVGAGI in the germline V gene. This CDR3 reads CASSPQGAGGYGYTF. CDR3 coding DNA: TGTGCCAGCAGTCCACAGGGGGCGGGAGGCTATGGCTACACCTTC.

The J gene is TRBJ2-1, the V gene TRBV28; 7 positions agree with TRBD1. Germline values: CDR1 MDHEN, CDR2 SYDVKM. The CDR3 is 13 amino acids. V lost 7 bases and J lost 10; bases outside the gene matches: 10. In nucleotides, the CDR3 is TGTGCCAGCATTTTCCCAGGGGGTGGGGAGCAGTTCTTC. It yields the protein CASIFPGGGEQFF.

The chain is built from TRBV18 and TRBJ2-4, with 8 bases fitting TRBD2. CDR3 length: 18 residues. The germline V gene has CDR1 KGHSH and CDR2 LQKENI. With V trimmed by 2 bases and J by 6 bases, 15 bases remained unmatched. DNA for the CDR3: TGTGCCAGCTCACCATCCCCAGCGGGAGTTCCCGGGGGAAACATTCAGTACTTC. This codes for CASSPSPAGVPGGNIQYF. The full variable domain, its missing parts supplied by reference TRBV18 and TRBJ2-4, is NAGVMQNPRHLVRRRGQEARLRCSPMKGHSHVYWYRQLPEEGLKFMVYLQKENIIDESGMPKERFSAEFPKEGPSILRIQQVVRGDSAAYFCASSPSPAGVPGGNIQYFGAGTRLSVL.

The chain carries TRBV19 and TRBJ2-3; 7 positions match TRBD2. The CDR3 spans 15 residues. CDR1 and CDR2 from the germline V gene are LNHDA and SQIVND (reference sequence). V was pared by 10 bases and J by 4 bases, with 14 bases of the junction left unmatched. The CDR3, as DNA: TGTGCCACGCGACTAGCCGTCCTAGCGGCAGATACGCAGTATTTT. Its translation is CATRLAVLAADTQYF. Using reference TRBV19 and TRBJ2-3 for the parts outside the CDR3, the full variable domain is DGGITQSPKYLFRKEGQNVTLSCEQNLNHDAMYWYRQDPGQGLRLIYYSQIVNDFQKGDIAEGYSVSREKKESFPLTVTSAQKNPTAFYLCATRLAVLAADTQYFGPGTRLTVL.

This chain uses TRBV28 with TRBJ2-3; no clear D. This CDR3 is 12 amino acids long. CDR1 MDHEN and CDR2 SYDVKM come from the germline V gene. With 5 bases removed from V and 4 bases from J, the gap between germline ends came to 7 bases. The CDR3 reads CASSPFADTQYF. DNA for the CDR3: TGTGCCAGCAGTCCCTTCGCAGATACGCAGTATTTT.

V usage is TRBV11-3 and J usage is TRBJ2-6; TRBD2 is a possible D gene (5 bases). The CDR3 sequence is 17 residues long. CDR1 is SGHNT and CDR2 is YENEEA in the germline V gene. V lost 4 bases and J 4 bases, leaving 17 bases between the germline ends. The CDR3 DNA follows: TGTGCCAGCAGCTCATTAACCGGGGAGTACGGGGCCAACGTCCTGACTTTC. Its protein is CASSSLTGEYGANVLTF. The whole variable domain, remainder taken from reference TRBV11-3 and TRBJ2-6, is EAGVVQSPRYKIIEKKQPVAFWCNPISGHNTLYWYLQNLGQGPELLIRYENEEAVDDSQLPKDRFSAERLKGVDSTLKIQPAELGDSAVYLCASSSLTGEYGANVLTFGAGSRLTVL.

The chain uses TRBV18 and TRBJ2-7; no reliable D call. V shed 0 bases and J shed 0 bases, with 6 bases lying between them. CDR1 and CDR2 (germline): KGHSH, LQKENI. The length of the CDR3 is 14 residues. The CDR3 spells CASSPPQDSYEQYF. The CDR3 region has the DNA TGTGCCAGCTCACCACCGCAGGACTCCTACGAGCAGTACTTC.

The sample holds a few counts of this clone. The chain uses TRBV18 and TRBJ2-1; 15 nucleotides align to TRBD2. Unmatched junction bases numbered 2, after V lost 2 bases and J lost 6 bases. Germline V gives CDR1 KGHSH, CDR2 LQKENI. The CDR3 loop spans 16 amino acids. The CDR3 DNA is TGTGCCAGCTCACCATGGACTAGCGGGAGGGCCAATGAGCAGTTCTTC. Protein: CASSPWTSGRANEQFF.

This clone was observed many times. This CDR3 is CAIRGLAGSYEQYF. CDR3 bases: TGTGCCATCCGGGGACTAGCGGGATCCTACGAGCAGTACTTC. The chain uses TRBV10-3 and TRBJ2-7; TRBD2 matches 13 bases. The CDR3 is 14 residues long. The V segment lost 8 bases and the J segment 1 base; nucleotides outside the gene matches: 2. The germline CDR1 and CDR2 sequences are ENHRY and SYGVKD.

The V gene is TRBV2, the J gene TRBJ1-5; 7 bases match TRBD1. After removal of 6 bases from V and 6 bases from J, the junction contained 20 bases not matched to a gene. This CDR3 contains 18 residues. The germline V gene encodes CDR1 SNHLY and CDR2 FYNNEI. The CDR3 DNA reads TGTGCCAGCAGCCCCACGACGCATCCACAGGGGACCCCTCAGCCCCAGCATTTT. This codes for CASSPTTHPQGTPQPQHF.

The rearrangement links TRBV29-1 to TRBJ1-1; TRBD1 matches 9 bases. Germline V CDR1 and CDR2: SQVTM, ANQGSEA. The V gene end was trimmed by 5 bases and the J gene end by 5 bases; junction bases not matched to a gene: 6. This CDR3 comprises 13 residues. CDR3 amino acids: CSVTGTGWTEAFF. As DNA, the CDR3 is TGCAGCGTTACCGGGACAGGGTGGACTGAAGCTTTCTTT.

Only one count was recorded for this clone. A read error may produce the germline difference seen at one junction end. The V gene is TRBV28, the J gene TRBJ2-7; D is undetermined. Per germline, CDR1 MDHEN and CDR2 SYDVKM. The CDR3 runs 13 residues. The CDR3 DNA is TGTGCCAGCAGTTTAAATCGTGGAGTACTTACAATCTTC. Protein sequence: CASSLNRGVLTIF. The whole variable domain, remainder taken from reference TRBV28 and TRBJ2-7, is DVKVTQSSRYLVKRTGEKVFLECVQDMDHENMFWYRQDPGLGLRLIYFSYDVKMKEKGDIPEGYSVSREKKERFSLILESASTNQTSMYLCASSLNRGVLTIFGPGTRLTVT.

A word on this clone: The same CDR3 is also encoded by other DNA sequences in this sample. CDR3 loop: CASSRDSGYEQYF. The CDR3 nucleotides read TGTGCCAGCTCCCGGGACAGTGGCTACGAGCAGTACTTC. The V gene is TRBV25-1, the J gene TRBJ2-7; 7 nucleotides match TRBD1. Looked up from germline, CDR1 is MGHDK and CDR2 is SYGVNS. CDR3 size: 13 residues. V dropped 8 bases and J dropped 3; count of bases not matched to a gene: 7.

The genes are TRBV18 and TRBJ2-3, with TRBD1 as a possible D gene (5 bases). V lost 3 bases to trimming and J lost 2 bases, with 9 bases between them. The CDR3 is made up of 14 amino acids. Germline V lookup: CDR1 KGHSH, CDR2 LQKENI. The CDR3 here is CASSPQGYTDTQYF. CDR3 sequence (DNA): TGTGCCAGCTCACCCCAGGGATACACAGATACGCAGTATTTT.

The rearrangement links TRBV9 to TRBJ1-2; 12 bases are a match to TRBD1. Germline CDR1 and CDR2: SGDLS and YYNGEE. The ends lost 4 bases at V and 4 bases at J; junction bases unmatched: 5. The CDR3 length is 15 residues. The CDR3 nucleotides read TGTGCCAGCAGCACCGGGACAGGGGGCGGCTATGGCTACACCTTC. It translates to CASSTGTGGGYGYTF. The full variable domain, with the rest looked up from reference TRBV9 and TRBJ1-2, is DSGVTQTPKHLITATGQRVTLRCSPRSGDLSVYWYQQSLDQGLQFLIQYYNGEERAKGNILERFSAQQFPDLHSELNLSSLELGDSALYFCASSTGTGGGYGYTFGSGTRLTVV.

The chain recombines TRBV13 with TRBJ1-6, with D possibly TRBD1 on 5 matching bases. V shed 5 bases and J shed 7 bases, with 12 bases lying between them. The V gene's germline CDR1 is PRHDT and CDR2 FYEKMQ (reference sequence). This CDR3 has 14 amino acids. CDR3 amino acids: CASSPRQLNSPLHF. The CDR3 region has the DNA TGTGCCAGCAGCCCCCGACAGTTAAATTCACCCCTCCACTTT.